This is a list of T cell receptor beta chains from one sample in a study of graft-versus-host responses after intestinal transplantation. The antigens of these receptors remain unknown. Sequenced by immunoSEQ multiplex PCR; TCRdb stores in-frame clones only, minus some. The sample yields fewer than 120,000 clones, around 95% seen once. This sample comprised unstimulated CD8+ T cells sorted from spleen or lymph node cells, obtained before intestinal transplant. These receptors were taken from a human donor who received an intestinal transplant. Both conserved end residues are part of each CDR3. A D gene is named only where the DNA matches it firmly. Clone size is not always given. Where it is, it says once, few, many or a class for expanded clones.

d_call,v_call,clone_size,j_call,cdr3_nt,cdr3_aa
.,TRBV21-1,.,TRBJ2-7,TGTGCCAGCAGCGAAGGACAGGGGACACCTTTC,CASSEGQGTPF
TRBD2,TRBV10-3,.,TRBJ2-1,TGTGCCATCAGTGACACTAGCGGGAGTCCCTACAATGAGCAGTTCTTC,CAISDTSGSPYNEQFF
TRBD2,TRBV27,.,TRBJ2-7,TGTGCCAGCAGTATGGGACTAGTTGCCTACGAGCAGTACTTC,CASSMGLVAYEQYF
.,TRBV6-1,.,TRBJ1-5,TGTGCCAGCAGTGAAGGGGGGGGAGGGAATCAGCCCCAGCATTTT,CASSEGGGGNQPQHF
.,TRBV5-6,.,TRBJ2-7,TGTGCCAGCAGCTTCTCTCACAGCTCCTACGAGCAGTACTTC,CASSFSHSSYEQYF
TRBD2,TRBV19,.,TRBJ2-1,TGTGCCAGTTCTAGCGGACCAAGCTTTAATGAGCAGTTCTTC,CASSSGPSFNEQFF
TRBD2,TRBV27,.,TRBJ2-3,TGTGCCAGCTCCCTAGCGGGGGGCACAGATACGCAGTATTTT,CASSLAGGTDTQYF
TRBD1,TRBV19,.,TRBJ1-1,TGTGCCAGTACCCCTCCGGACAGGAAAGGGGCTGAAGCTTTCTTT,CASTPPDRKGAEAFF
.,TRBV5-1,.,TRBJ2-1,TGCGCCAGCAACTCCCCGTTGGCAGGGGTGTACAATGAGCAGTTCTTC,CASNSPLAGVYNEQFF
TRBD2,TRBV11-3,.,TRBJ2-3,TGTGCCAGCTCCCGCGGGAGGGGAACAGATACGCAGTATTTT,CASSRGRGTDTQYF
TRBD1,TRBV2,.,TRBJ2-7,TGTGCCAGCTTGGAGTCAAGGGACAGAACTTACTACGAGCAGTACTTC,CASLESRDRTYYEQYF
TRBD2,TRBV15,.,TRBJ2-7,TGTGCCACCAGCAGCCTGACTAGCGGGGACTCCTACGAGCAGTACTTC,CATSSLTSGDSYEQYF
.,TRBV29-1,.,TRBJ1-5,TGCAGCGTCACACAGGGTTACAATCAGCCCCAGCATTTT,CSVTQGYNQPQHF
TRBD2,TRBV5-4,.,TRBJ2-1,TGTGCCAGCAGGAGGGAGCGGGAGCGACGGGGGCAGTTCTTC,CASRRERERRGQFF
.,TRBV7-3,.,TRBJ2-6,TGTGCCAGCAGCCTCGAGGGTAATGGGGCCAACGTCCTGACTTTC,CASSLEGNGANVLTF
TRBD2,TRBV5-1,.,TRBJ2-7,TGCGCCAGCAGCTCGGGACTAGGGAGCGAGCAGTACTTC,CASSSGLGSEQYF
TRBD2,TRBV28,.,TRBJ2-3,TGCGCCAGCAGTATCGGACTAGCGGGAGTGGATACGCAGTATTTT,CASSIGLAGVDTQYF
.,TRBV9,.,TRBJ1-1,TGTGCCAGCAGGCCAAGCCCGGGCACTGAAGCTTTCTTT,CASRPSPGTEAFF
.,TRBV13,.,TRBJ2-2,TGTGCCAGCAGCTTAGGCAGGCGGAACATGAACACCGGGGAGCTGTTTTTT,CASSLGRRNMNTGELFF
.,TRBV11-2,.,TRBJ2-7,TGTGCCAGCATATCCAAGTTGGGCTACGAGCAGTACTTC,CASISKLGYEQYF
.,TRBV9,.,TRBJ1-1,TGTGCCAGCAGTCTTAGGGGGAACACTGAAGCTTTCTTT,CASSLRGNTEAFF
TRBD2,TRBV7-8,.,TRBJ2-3,TGTGCCAGCAGCCCCCCTGGACTAGCGGGAGAAGATACGCAGTATTTT,CASSPPGLAGEDTQYF
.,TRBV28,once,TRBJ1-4,TGTGCCAGCAGCCTGGACGAGGATGAAAAACTGTTTTTT,CASSLDEDEKLFF
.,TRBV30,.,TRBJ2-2,TGTGCCTGGAGTTCCACCGGGGAGCTGTTTTTT,CAWSSTGELFF
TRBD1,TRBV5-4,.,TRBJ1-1,TGTGCCAGCAGCCCCAGGGGGCTAGGGACTGAAGCTTTCTTT,CASSPRGLGTEAFF
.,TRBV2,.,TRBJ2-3,TGTGCCAGCAGTGGTGGTAGCCTACCTACAGATACGCAGTATTTT,CASSGGSLPTDTQYF
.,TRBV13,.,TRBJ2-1,TGTGCCAGCAGCTTAGAACCGGTCTACAATGAGCAGTTCTTC,CASSLEPVYNEQFF
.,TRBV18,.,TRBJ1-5,TGTGCCAGCTCACCAGGAAATGAGAAGCTCCATCAGCCCCAGCATTTT,CASSPGNEKLHQPQHF
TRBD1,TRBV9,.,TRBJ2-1,TGTGCCAGCAGCGTAGTGGGGACAGGGAACAATGAGCAGTTCTTC,CASSVVGTGNNEQFF
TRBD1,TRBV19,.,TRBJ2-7,TGTGCCAGTAGTCCGGGAGACAGGGGCGCTTACGAGCAGTACTTC,CASSPGDRGAYEQYF
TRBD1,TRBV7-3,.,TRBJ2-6,TGTGCCAGCAGCTTCCCCGCCGGGACAGCTGCCTCTGGGGCCAACGTCCTGACTTTC,CASSFPAGTAASGANVLTF
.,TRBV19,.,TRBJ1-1,TGTGCCAGTAGTATTTGGGGGACTGAAGCTTTCTTT,CASSIWGTEAFF
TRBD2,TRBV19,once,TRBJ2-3,TGTGCCAGTAGTATAATGGGGCTTCTAGCGGGAGAGAAAGATACGCAGTATTTT,CASSIMGLLAGEKDTQYF
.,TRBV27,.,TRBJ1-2,TGTGCCAGCAGTTGGACACCTAGGGGGGGCTACACCTTC,CASSWTPRGGYTF
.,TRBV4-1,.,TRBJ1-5,TGCGCCAGCAGCCAAGATCCCTCGCCCAACCAGCCCCAGCATTTT,CASSQDPSPNQPQHF
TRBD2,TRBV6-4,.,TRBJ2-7,TGTGCCAGCAGTGAGGCAGCGGGGGGCTACGAGCAGTACTTC,CASSEAAGGYEQYF
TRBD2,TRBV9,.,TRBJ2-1,TGTGCCAGCAGCGTTGGGCTAGCGGGTATGAGCTCCTACAATGAGCAGTTCTTC,CASSVGLAGMSSYNEQFF
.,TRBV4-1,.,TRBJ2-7,TGCGCCAGCAGCCCGCTAGGGGACTACGAGCAGTACTTC,CASSPLGDYEQYF
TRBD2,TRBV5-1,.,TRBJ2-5,TGCGCCAGCAGCTTGGGGGGAGGGAGCCGCGAGACCCAGTACTTC,CASSLGGGSRETQYF
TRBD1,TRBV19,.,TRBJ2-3,TGTGCCAGTAGCTCCGACAGGGGTGTACGCACAGATACGCAGTATTTT,CASSSDRGVRTDTQYF
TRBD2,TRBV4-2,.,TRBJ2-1,TGTGCCAGCAGCCAATCGAGCGGGAGGGTTATTAACAATGAGCAGTTCTTC,CASSQSSGRVINNEQFF
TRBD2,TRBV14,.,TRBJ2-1,TGTGCCAGCAGCCAAAGGCCTAGCGGTGGAACGGGGAATGAGCAGTTCTTC,CASSQRPSGGTGNEQFF
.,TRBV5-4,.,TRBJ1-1,TGTGCCAGCAGCACCAGTGGCTATGAAGCTTTCTTT,CASSTSGYEAFF
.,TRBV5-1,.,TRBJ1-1,TGCGCCAGCAGCTTGGGGACGAACACTGAAGCTTTCTTT,CASSLGTNTEAFF
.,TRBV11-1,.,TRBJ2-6,TGTGCCAGCAGGCGACCAGGGGCCAACGTCCTGACTTTC,CASRRPGANVLTF